This T cell receptor (beta chain) was retrieved from a study of persistence of HIV-infected CD4 T cells. General study findings and limits: Antigen-responding cells were enriched for degenerate expanded CDR3beta sequences. CMV- and Gag-responding cells had lower TCRbeta richness than CD3/CD28-responding cells. TCR oligoclonality correlated with proviral oligoclonality in the same sorted populations.

In regard to this clone: Its antigen is as yet unknown.

Anti-CD3/anti-CD28 beads served as a nonspecific positive control stimulus. CD4+ T cells upregulating both CD40 ligand and CD69 were sorted as responding cells. Sequencing used immunoSEQ version 4 in survey mode. Genomic DNA was diluted to roughly 10 ng/uL, up to 1 ug per sample. Sequencing was performed with immunoSEQ multiplex PCR; in TCRdb, only in-frame clones are kept and a portion is missing. The sample consists of about 47,000 clones, roughly nine tenths of them appearing once. The receptor was isolated from an adult man with HIV who was CMV-seropositive. The sample here was CD4+ T cells sorted from PBMCs after approximately 19-hour stimulation, taken from a patient who received antiretroviral therapy.

The CDR3 protein is CASSSWTSGYYTDTQYF. CDR3 bases: TGTGCCAGCAGCTCTTGGACTAGCGGATACTACACAGATACGCAGTATTTT. The chain uses TRBV7-2 and TRBJ2-3; 10 bases are shared with TRBD2. Germline lookup yields CDR1 SGHTA and CDR2 FQGNSA. The CDR3 is 17 amino acids. V shed 4 bases, J shed 2 bases, and the junction held 9 bases outside the gene matches.